This TCR beta chain was profiled in a study of tumor and adjacent non-tumor tissue in lung cancer. Study results and limitations: Tumor tissue had significantly higher TCR diversity than normal lung. Tumor repertoires had a smaller top 100 clone share than normal lung.

No cell sorting was done before RNA was extracted from the tissue. Distant lung tissue was collected more than 3 cm away from the tumor edge. A modified ARM-PCR protocol with three rounds of nested PCR amplified TCRbeta. In TCRdb, the multiplex PCR reads were re-called with MiXCR into one record per CDR3 protein. The top ten hold approximately 18% of the sample, which has 100,000 or so distinct CDR3 sequences, 50% to 70% seen once. Germline V gives CDR1 SGHVS, CDR2 FQNEAQ. This CDR3 has 14 residues. For this clonotype: The antigen is unknown. A read error may account for a junction end that differs from germline.

The receptor's source is a young man with non-small cell lung cancer. This chain links TRBV7-8 with TRBJ2-5; 9 bases agree with TRBD2. Sequencing was carried out using distant non-tumor lung tissue. Here the CDR3 DNA reads TGTGCCACCAGCCTCGGGGCGGGAGGGGAGACCCACTACTTC. This codes for CATSLGAGGETHYF.